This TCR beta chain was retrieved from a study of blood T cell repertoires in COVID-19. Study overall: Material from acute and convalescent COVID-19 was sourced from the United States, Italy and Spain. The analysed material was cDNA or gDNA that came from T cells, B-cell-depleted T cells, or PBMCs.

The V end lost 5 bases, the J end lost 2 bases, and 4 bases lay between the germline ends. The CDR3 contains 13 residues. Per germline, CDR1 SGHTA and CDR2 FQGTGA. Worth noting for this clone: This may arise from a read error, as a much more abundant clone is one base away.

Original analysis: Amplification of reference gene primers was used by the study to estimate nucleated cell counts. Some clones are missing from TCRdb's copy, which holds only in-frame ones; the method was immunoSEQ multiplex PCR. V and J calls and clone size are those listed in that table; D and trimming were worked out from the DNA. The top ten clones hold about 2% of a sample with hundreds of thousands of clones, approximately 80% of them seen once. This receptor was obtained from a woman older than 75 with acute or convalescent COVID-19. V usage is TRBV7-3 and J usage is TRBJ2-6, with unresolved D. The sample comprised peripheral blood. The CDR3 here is CASSPAGANVLTF. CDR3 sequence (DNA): TGTGCCAGCAGCCCGGCTGGGGCCAACGTCCTGACTTTC.